Listed below are T cell receptor beta chains from one sample, sequenced in a study of graft-versus-host responses after intestinal transplantation. The protocol was immunoSEQ multiplex PCR, while the TCRdb copy is restricted to in-frame clones and leaves out a portion. The sample lists approximately 75,000 clones, nearly 90% occurring once. No antigen has been assigned to these receptors. The sequencing here drew on unstimulated CD8+ T cells sorted from spleen or lymph node cells, taken before transplant. Receptors originate from a human donor who was the organ donor for an intestinal transplant. CDR3s include the opening cysteine and the closing phenylalanine or tryptophan. The order of the fields is CDR3 protein, CDR3 DNA, V gene, J gene, D gene, clone size. D genes are given only for firm matches. Not every row has a clone size; where given, it reads once, few, many or a size class.

cdr3_aa: CASSPGTTQPQHF
cdr3_nt: TGTGCCAGCTCACCAGGGACAACTCAGCCCCAGCATTTT
v_call: TRBV18
j_call: TRBJ1-5
d_call: .
clone_size: .

cdr3_aa: CASSIAGEGYNSPLHF
cdr3_nt: TGTGCCAGTAGTATTGCCGGGGAGGGATATAATTCACCCCTCCACTTT
v_call: TRBV19
j_call: TRBJ1-6
d_call: .
clone_size: .

cdr3_aa: CASSLLWGGYGYTF
cdr3_nt: TGTGCCAGCAGTTTGCTGTGGGGGGGCTATGGCTACACCTTC
v_call: TRBV28
j_call: TRBJ1-2
d_call: .
clone_size: .

cdr3_aa: CASSQEQGLTGELFF
cdr3_nt: TGTGCCAGCAGCCAAGAACAGGGCCTCACCGGGGAGCTGTTTTTT
v_call: TRBV4-2
j_call: TRBJ2-2
d_call: .
clone_size: .

cdr3_aa: CASSQGGQGERETQYF
cdr3_nt: TGCGCCAGCAGCCAAGGGGGACAGGGGGAGCGAGAGACCCAGTACTTC
v_call: TRBV4-1
j_call: TRBJ2-5
d_call: TRBD1
clone_size: .

cdr3_aa: CASSFTATENTEAFF
cdr3_nt: TGTGCCAGCAGCTTTACCGCGACAGAGAACACTGAAGCTTTCTTT
v_call: TRBV7-9
j_call: TRBJ1-1
d_call: .
clone_size: .

cdr3_aa: CASSFMKTGDYGYTF
cdr3_nt: TGTGCCAGCAGTTTTATGAAAACAGGGGACTATGGCTACACCTTC
v_call: TRBV7-3
j_call: TRBJ1-2
d_call: TRBD1
clone_size: .

cdr3_aa: CASSQDLGRGQPQHF
cdr3_nt: TGCGCCAGCAGCCAAGATTTGGGAAGGGGACAGCCCCAGCATTTT
v_call: TRBV4-3
j_call: TRBJ1-5
d_call: .
clone_size: .

cdr3_aa: CASSLGVSPQHF
cdr3_nt: TGTGCCAGCAGCTTGGGCGTGTCGCCCCAGCATTTT
v_call: TRBV5-6
j_call: TRBJ1-5
d_call: .
clone_size: .

cdr3_aa: CASSRGPAPQETQYF
cdr3_nt: TGTGCCAGCTCACGTGGGCCCGCACCCCAAGAGACCCAGTACTTC
v_call: TRBV13
j_call: TRBJ2-5
d_call: .
clone_size: .

cdr3_aa: CASMLEGGRGGELFF
cdr3_nt: TGTGCCAGCATGTTGGAGGGGGGGAGGGGCGGGGAGCTGTTTTTT
v_call: TRBV6-1
j_call: TRBJ2-2
d_call: .
clone_size: .

cdr3_aa: CASSLYPGTSVHNEQFF
cdr3_nt: TGTGCCAGCAGCTTATATCCCGGGACTAGCGTACACAATGAGCAGTTCTTC
v_call: TRBV13
j_call: TRBJ2-1
d_call: TRBD2
clone_size: .

cdr3_aa: CASSPRQGPNQPQHF
cdr3_nt: TGTGCCAGCAGTCCGCGACAGGGACCCAATCAGCCCCAGCATTTT
v_call: TRBV27
j_call: TRBJ1-5
d_call: TRBD1
clone_size: .

cdr3_aa: CASSRSGGSQETQYF
cdr3_nt: TGTGCCAGCAGCCGTAGCGGGGGGTCTCAAGAGACCCAGTACTTC
v_call: TRBV7-6
j_call: TRBJ2-5
d_call: TRBD2
clone_size: once